The 29 T cell receptor beta chains reported below all come from one sample, sequenced in a study of blood T cell repertoires in COVID-19. TCRdb keeps only in-frame clones here, not all; method: immunoSEQ multiplex PCR. The sample contains over 85,000 clones, 60% to 80% of which appear only once. The sequencing input was peripheral blood. Receptors originate from a woman of 80 years or more with active or convalescent COVID-19.

This chain links TRBV20-1 with TRBJ2-3; D is perhaps TRBD1 (6 bases). The CDR3 is 11 amino acids. The V end was cut by 6 bases, the J end by 3 bases, with 7 bases between. Per the germline V gene, CDR1 is DFQATT and CDR2 is SNEGSKA (reference sequence). CDR3 region: CSAGQTDTQYF. The CDR3 DNA is TGCAGTGCAGGACAGACAGATACGCAGTATTTT.

The chain uses TRBV4-1 and TRBJ1-2; TRBD1 matches 7 bases. This CDR3 is built from 15 residues. CDR1 is MGHRA and CDR2 is YSYEKL in the germline V gene. V lost 1 base, J lost 3 bases, and 5 bases stayed unmatched. The CDR3 spells CASSQVPGQHYGYTF. The CDR3 coding sequence is TGCGCCAGCAGCCAAGTCCCGGGACAGCACTATGGCTACACCTTC.

V usage is TRBV6-5 and J usage is TRBJ2-7; TRBD1 matches at 8 bases. The germline V gene has CDR1 MNHEY and CDR2 SVGAGI. J was trimmed by 5 bases and V by 7 bases; bases with no gene match: 13. This CDR3 contains 15 residues. CDR3 in DNA: TGTGCCAGCACGCCCCCGTTGCGGACAGGGAACGAGCAGTACTTC. The encoded protein is CASTPPLRTGNEQYF.

The chain is built from TRBV3-1 (or the pseudogene TRBV3-2) and TRBJ1-6; D is unresolved. This CDR3 region has 15 residues. The germline CDR1 and CDR2 sequences are LGHDT and YNNKEL (reference sequence). Trimming took 3 bases from V and 9 from J, leaving 15 bases between them. The CDR3 loop is CASSHPMREGSPLHF. The CDR3 coding sequence is TGTGCCAGCAGCCACCCGATGAGGGAGGGTTCACCCCTCCACTTT.

This clone was picked up a small number of times. The rearrangement uses TRBV6-1 and TRBJ2-7; D is uncertain. This CDR3 is built from 17 residues. Trimming stripped 2 bases from V and 0 bases from J, with 17 bases between. Germline V gene sequence: CDR1 MNHNS, CDR2 SASEGT. CDR3 in DNA: TGTGCCAGCAGTGAAATTGTCTCCAGGCACTTCTCCTACGAGCAGTACTTC. This gives the protein CASSEIVSRHFSYEQYF.

The sample holds one count of this clone. This chain's CDR3 is CAGNKGGLMNTEAFF. The CDR3 region has the DNA TGTGCCGGCAACAAAGGGGGCCTAATGAACACTGAAGCTTTCTTT. The V call is TRBV5-6, the J call TRBJ1-1, with 7 bases matching TRBD1. Unmatched junction bases numbered 12, after V lost 10 bases and J lost 0 bases. The CDR3 runs 15 residues. Germline V gives CDR1 SGHDT, CDR2 YYEEEE.

V and J are TRBV5-5 and TRBJ1-2; a possible D gene is TRBD1 (5 bases). The V end was cut by 7 bases, the J end by 6 bases, with 13 bases between. The germline CDR1 and CDR2 sequences are SGHKS and YYEKEE (reference sequence). The CDR3 has 12 residues. CDR3 bases: TGTGCCAGCCGGCGGGGGGGAAATGGCTACACCTTC. It specifies CASRRGGNGYTF.

This clone was counted only a few times. The gene calls are TRBV5-4 and TRBJ1-2; 7 positions agree with TRBD1. V shed 2 bases and J 3 bases; nucleotides not matched to a gene: 4. Germline lookup yields CDR1 SGHNT and CDR2 YYREEE (reference sequence). The CDR3 is made up of 14 amino acids. CDR3 residues: CASSLQGQHYGYTF. CDR3 DNA: TGTGCCAGCAGCTTACAGGGACAGCACTATGGCTACACCTTC.

This chain connects TRBV3-1 (or the pseudogene TRBV3-2) to TRBJ2-3; 9 nucleotides align to TRBD2. The trim removed 5 bases at V and 4 bases at J, leaving 7 bases unmatched. This CDR3 contains 15 residues. Germline values: CDR1 LGHDT, CDR2 YNNKEL (reference sequence). The CDR3 region has the DNA TGTGCCAGCAGCAAACCGGGACTAGCATCAGATACGCAGTATTTT. It encodes CASSKPGLASDTQYF.

This chain uses TRBV16 with TRBJ1-5, with D hard to call. V was trimmed by 2 bases and J by 10 bases, leaving 12 bases between them. The CDR3 sequence is 13 residues long. Germline values: CDR1 KGHSY, CDR2 FQNENV. The CDR3 DNA is TGTGCCAGCAGCCAAGAGCGGTCCTCCCCCCAGCATTTT. Protein: CASSQERSSPQHF. The full variable domain, completed using reference TRBV16 and TRBJ1-5, is GEEVAQTPKHLVRGEGQKAKLYCAPIKGHSYVFWYQQVLKNEFKFLISFQNENVFDETGMPKERFSAKCLPNSPCSLEIQATKLEDSAVYFCASSQERSSPQHFGDGTRLSIL.

Only one count was recorded for this clone. The chain carries TRBV6-2 or TRBV6-3 and TRBJ2-3; the D gene is possibly TRBD2 (6 bases). Germline V gives CDR1 MNHEY, CDR2 SVGEGT. V lost 1 base and J 2 bases, leaving 10 bases between the germline ends. The CDR3 runs to 15 residues. The CDR3 DNA sequence: TGTGCCAGCAGTTACTTCGCGGGGAACACAGATACGCAGTATTTT. Translated, it gives CASSYFAGNTDTQYF.

CDR3 amino acids: CSVGQGLDYGYTF. DNA of the CDR3: TGCAGCGTCGGACAGGGGTTGGACTATGGCTACACCTTC. The rearrangement links TRBV29-1 to TRBJ1-2, with 9 positions matching TRBD1. With 6 bases clipped from V and 3 bases from J, the junction kept 5 bases outside the gene matches. The CDR3 is 13 amino acids. Germline V lookup: CDR1 SQVTM, CDR2 ANQGSEA.

V gene TRBV5-1 combines with J gene TRBJ2-2, with 7 bases aligning to TRBD2. This CDR3 is 15 amino acids long. The V gene end was trimmed by 4 bases and the J gene end by 5 bases; junction bases not matched to a gene: 8. In germline, CDR1 is SGHRS, CDR2 YFSETQ. CDR3 coding DNA: TGCGCCAGCAGCCCAATGTGGGGAGGGACCGGGGAGCTGTTTTTT. Translating it yields CASSPMWGGTGELFF.

This chain joins TRBV5-5 and TRBJ2-7; 7 bases agree with TRBD1. Trimming took 4 bases from V and 3 from J; bases not matched to a gene: 13. Germline CDR1 SGHKS, CDR2 YYEKEE (reference sequence). The CDR3 covers 16 residues. The CDR3 DNA reads as TGTGCCAGCAGCCTGCGACAGGGAAGAGCGAGCTACGAGCAGTACTTC. Amino acid sequence: CASSLRQGRASYEQYF.

The J gene is TRBJ2-5, the V gene TRBV6-2 or TRBV6-3, with D unclear. Germline V CDR1 and CDR2: MNHEY, SVGEGT. V lost 6 bases and J lost 2, with 10 bases in between. This CDR3 is 13 amino acids long. CDR3 DNA sequence: TGTGCCAGCAGCCGGAGCCGACAAGAGACCCAGTACTTC. Amino acids: CASSRSRQETQYF.

The chain combines TRBV4-1 with TRBJ2-3; D is ambiguous. This CDR3 region has 16 residues. V dropped 0 bases and J dropped 0 bases, with 10 bases sitting between them. Per the germline V gene, CDR1 is MGHRA and CDR2 is YSYEKL. CDR3 DNA sequence: TGCGCCAGCAGCCAAGAGGGCATTTCTAGCACAGATACGCAGTATTTT. Amino acids: CASSQEGISSTDTQYF.

The rearrangement joins TRBV29-1 to TRBJ2-1, with 13 bases fitting TRBD2. V was pared by 7 bases and J by 4 bases, with 7 bases of the junction left unmatched. Looked up from germline, CDR1 is SQVTM and CDR2 is ANQGSEA. The CDR3 contains 15 residues. In DNA form, the CDR3 reads TGCAGCGCCATGGGACTAGCGGGACCATACAATGAGCAGTTCTTC. It encodes CSAMGLAGPYNEQFF.

This clone is a singleton in its sample. This sequence joins TRBV11-2 and TRBJ2-7; 10 nucleotides line up with TRBD1. In germline, CDR1 is SGHAT, CDR2 FQNNGV. V shed 5 bases and J 10 bases; nucleotides not matched to a gene: 8. CDR3 length: 13 amino acids. DNA of the CDR3: TGTGCCAGCAGCGTACGGGACAGGGGTGATCAGTACTTC. This translates into CASSVRDRGDQYF. Complete variable domain (other parts from reference TRBV11-2 and TRBJ2-7): EAGVAQSPRYKIIEKRQSVAFWCNPISGHATLYWYQQILGQGPKLLIQFQNNGVVDDSQLPKDRFSAERLKGVDSTLKIQPAKLEDSAVYLCASSVRDRGDQYFGPGTRLTVT.

This clone was detected only once. The chain carries TRBV2 and TRBJ2-7; TRBD1 might be the D (6 bases). Germline values: CDR1 SNHLY, CDR2 FYNNEI. The CDR3 is 16 amino acids. The V end was cut by 2 bases, the J end by 3 bases, with 17 bases between. The CDR3 is CASSESGARGNYEQYF. CDR3 DNA: TGTGCCAGCAGTGAATCAGGGGCGCGCGGAAACTACGAGCAGTACTTC.

The chain combines TRBV21-1 with TRBJ2-2; the D segment call TRBD2 is taken from the table without a DNA check. TRBV21-1 is annotated as a pseudogene. This CDR3 has 14 residues. CDR3 DNA: TGTGCCAGCAGCAAAGCTGGAGACACCGGGGAGCTGTTTTTT. Protein: CASSKAGDTGELFF.

This clone was observed a single time. The genes are TRBV29-1 and TRBJ2-3; 7 bases map to TRBD2. CDR1 is SQVTM and CDR2 is ANQGSEA in the germline V gene. J lost 2 bases, V lost 7 bases, and 9 bases had no gene match. The CDR3 has 14 amino acids. The DNA of the CDR3 is TGCAGCGCAAGCGGGGCTAGCCCCACAGATACGCAGTATTTT. Amino acid sequence: CSASGASPTDTQYF.

This clone was seen a single time. The chain recombines TRBV7-3 with TRBJ2-5; possible D gene TRBD2, 6 bases. This CDR3 comprises 13 residues. Trimming cost V 4 bases and J 3 bases, with 9 bases left between them. Germline-derived CDR1 and CDR2 are SGHTA and FQGTGA. The CDR3 nucleotides are TGTGCCAGCAGCTGGGACTGGAAAGAGACCCAGTACTTC. Amino acid sequence: CASSWDWKETQYF.

In its sample, this clone was seen a few times. The chain carries TRBV2 and TRBJ2-6, with 7 bases matching TRBD1. This CDR3 is built from 15 residues. Germline CDR1 reads SNHLY; CDR2 reads FYNNEI. V lost 6 bases to trimming and J lost 2 bases; unmatched junction nucleotides: 4. CDR3 loop: CASSADRAGANVLTF. CDR3 in DNA: TGTGCCAGCAGCGCCGACAGGGCTGGGGCCAACGTCCTGACTTTC. Supplemented by reference TRBV2 and TRBJ2-6, the full variable domain reads EPEVTQTPSHQVTQMGQEVILRCVPISNHLYFYWYRQILGQKVEFLVSFYNNEISEKSEIFDDQFSVERPDGSNFTLKIRSTKLEDSAMYFCASSADRAGANVLTFGAGSRLTVL.

The V and J genes are TRBV6-5 and TRBJ2-2; 9 nucleotides align to TRBD2. This CDR3 region has 15 residues. V trimming: 4 bases; J trimming: 3 bases; junction bases outside the gene matches: 3. Looked up from germline, CDR1 is MNHEY and CDR2 is SVGAGI. The CDR3 spells CASSSAGGYTGELFF. The CDR3 DNA reads as TGTGCCAGCAGTTCAGCGGGAGGATACACCGGGGAGCTGTTTTTT.

The rearrangement links TRBV28 to TRBJ2-7; D remains ambiguous. V shed 2 bases and J shed 2 bases, with 7 bases lying between them. This CDR3 has 13 residues. Germline lookup yields CDR1 MDHEN and CDR2 SYDVKM. The CDR3 sequence: CASSLGEPYEQYF. CDR3 nucleotides: TGTGCCAGCAGTTTAGGAGAACCCTACGAGCAGTACTTC.

The rearrangement uses TRBV5-4 and TRBJ1-1, with 11 nucleotides matching TRBD1. Germline CDR1 SGHNT, CDR2 YYREEE (reference sequence). The CDR3 has 15 amino acids. V shed 10 bases and J 0 bases; nucleotides not matched to a gene: 8. The CDR3 sequence is CAARTGGFLNTEAFF. CDR3 nucleotide sequence: TGTGCCGCTCGGACAGGGGGCTTTCTGAACACTGAAGCTTTCTTT.

This chain connects TRBV25-1 to TRBJ2-1, with TRBD2 matching 10 bases. The CDR3 loop spans 14 amino acids. After removal of 4 bases from V and 9 bases from J, the junction contained 6 bases not matched to a gene. The germline gives CDR1 MGHDK, CDR2 SYGVNS. CDR3 nucleotide sequence: TGTGCCAGCAGTGGCAGCGGGAGGGTCCGTGAGCAGTTCTTC. Translated, it gives CASSGSGRVREQFF.

In regard to this clone: This sample also contains other DNA sequences that code for the same CDR3. V and J are TRBV18 and TRBJ2-1; D is uncertain. The CDR3 has 15 residues. Germline V lookup: CDR1 KGHSH, CDR2 LQKENI. The germline V and J ends were trimmed by 1 base and 3 bases, with 10 bases remaining between them. The CDR3 is CASSPLASGYNEQFF. DNA of the CDR3: TGTGCCAGCTCACCACTAGCTTCTGGCTACAATGAGCAGTTCTTC.

This chain connects TRBV6-5 to TRBJ1-1, with 7 bases matching TRBD1. Per the germline V gene, CDR1 is MNHEY and CDR2 is SVGAGI. The length of the CDR3 is 14 residues. The junction had 1 base not matched to a gene; V was cut back by 2 bases and J by 1 base. The CDR3 spells CASSYDRANTEAFF. In nucleotides, the CDR3 is TGTGCCAGCAGTTACGACAGGGCGAACACTGAAGCTTTCTTT.